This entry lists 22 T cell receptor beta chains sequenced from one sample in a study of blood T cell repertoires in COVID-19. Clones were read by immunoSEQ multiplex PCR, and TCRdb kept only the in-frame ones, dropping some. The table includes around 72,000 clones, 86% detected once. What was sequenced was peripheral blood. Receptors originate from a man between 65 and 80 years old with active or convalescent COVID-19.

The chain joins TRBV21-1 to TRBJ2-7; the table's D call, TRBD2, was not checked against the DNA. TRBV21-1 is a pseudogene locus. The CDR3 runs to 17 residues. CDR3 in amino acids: CASSNGGRACSTYEQYF. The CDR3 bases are TGTGCCAGCAGCAACGGCGGGAGGGCCTGTTCCACCTACGAGCAGTACTTC.

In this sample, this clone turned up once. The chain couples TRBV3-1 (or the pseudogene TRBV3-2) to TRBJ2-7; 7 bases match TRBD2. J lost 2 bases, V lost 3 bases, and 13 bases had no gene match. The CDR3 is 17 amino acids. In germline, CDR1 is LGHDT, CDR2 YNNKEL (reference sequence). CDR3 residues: CASSHLPGTMLTYEQYF. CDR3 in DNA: TGTGCCAGCAGCCACCTCCCCGGGACTATGCTTACCTACGAGCAGTACTTC.

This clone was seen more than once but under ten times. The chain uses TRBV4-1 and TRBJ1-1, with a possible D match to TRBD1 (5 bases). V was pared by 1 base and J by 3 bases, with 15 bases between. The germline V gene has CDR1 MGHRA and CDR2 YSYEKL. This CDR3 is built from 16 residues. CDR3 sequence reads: CASSQGRGPEDTEAFF. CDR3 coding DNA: TGCGCCAGCAGCCAAGGGAGGGGACCCGAGGACACTGAAGCTTTCTTT.

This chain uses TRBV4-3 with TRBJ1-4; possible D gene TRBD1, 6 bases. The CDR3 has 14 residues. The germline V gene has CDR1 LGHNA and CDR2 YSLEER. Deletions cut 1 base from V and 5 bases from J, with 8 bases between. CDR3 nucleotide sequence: TGCGCCAGCAGCCAAGGGCAGGGGAATGAAAAACTGTTTTTT. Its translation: CASSQGQGNEKLFF.

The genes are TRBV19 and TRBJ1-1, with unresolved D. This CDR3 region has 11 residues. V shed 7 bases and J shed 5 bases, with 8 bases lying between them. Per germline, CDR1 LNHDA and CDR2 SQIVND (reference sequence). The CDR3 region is CASMRRTEAFF. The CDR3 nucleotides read TGTGCCAGTATGAGGAGGACTGAAGCTTTCTTT.

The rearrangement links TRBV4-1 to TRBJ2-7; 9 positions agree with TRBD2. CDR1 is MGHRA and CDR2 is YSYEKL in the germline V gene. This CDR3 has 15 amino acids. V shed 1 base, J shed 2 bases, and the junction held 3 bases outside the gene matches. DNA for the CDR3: TGCGCCAGCAGCCAAGTAGCTAGCGGGGCCTACGAGCAGTACTTC. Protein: CASSQVASGAYEQYF.

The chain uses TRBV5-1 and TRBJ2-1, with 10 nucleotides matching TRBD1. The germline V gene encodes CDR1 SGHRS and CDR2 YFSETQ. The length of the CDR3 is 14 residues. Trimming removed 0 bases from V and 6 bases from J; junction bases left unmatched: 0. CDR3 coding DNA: TGCGCCAGCAGCTTGGGGACAGGGGGCAATGAGCAGTTCTTC. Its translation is CASSLGTGGNEQFF.

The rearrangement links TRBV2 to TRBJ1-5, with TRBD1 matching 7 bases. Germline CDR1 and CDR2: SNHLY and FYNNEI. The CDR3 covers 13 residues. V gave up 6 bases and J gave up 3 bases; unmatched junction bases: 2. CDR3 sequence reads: CASRGQINQPQHF. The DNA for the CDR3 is TGTGCCAGCAGGGGACAGATCAATCAGCCCCAGCATTTT.

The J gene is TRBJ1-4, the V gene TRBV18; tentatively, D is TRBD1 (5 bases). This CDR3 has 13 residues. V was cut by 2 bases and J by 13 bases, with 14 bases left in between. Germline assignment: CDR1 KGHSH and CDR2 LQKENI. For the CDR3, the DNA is TGTGCCAGCTCACCAATGACGCAGGGCACACTGTTTTTT. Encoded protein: CASSPMTQGTLFF.

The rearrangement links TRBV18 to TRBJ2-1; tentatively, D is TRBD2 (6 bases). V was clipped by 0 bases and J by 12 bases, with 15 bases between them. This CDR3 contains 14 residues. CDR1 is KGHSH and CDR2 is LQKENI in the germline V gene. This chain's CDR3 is CASSPPGTSSGQFF. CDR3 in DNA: TGTGCCAGCTCACCACCGGGGACTTCGTCCGGGCAGTTCTTC.

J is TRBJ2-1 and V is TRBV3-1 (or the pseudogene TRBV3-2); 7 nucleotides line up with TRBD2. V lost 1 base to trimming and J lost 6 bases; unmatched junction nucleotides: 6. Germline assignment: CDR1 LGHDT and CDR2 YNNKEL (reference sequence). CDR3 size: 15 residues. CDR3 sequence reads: CASSQAPAGFNEQFF. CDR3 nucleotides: TGTGCCAGCAGCCAAGCCCCAGCGGGATTCAATGAGCAGTTCTTC.

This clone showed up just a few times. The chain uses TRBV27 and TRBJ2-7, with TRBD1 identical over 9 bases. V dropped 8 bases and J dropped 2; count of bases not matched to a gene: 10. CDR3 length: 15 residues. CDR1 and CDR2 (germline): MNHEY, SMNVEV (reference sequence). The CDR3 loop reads CASGQAGTGTYEQYF. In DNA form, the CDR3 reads TGTGCCAGCGGGCAGGCCGGGACAGGGACCTACGAGCAGTACTTC.

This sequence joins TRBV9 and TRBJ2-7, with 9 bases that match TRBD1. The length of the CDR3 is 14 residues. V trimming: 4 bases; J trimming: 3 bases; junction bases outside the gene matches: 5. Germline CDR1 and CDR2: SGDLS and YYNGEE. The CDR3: CASSPGTGLYEQYF. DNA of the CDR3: TGTGCCAGCAGCCCCGGGACAGGGCTCTACGAGCAGTACTTC.

The DNA of the CDR3 is TGTGCCAGCAGCTTAGGGACAGGGAACTCTGGGGCCAACGTCCTGACTTTC. Amino acid sequence: CASSLGTGNSGANVLTF. This chain connects TRBV7-9 to TRBJ2-6, with TRBD1 matching over 8 bases. Germline CDR1 is SEHNR and CDR2 is FQNEAQ (reference sequence). The CDR3 extends over 17 amino acids. V was pared by 1 base and J by 0 bases, with 2 bases of the junction left unmatched.

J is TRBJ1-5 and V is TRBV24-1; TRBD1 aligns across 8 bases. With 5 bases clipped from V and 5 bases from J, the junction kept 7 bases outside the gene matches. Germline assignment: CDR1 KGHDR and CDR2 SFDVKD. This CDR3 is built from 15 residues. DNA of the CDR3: TGTGCCACCAGTGCCGGGACAGGTAATCATCAGCCCCAGCATTTT. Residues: CATSAGTGNHQPQHF.

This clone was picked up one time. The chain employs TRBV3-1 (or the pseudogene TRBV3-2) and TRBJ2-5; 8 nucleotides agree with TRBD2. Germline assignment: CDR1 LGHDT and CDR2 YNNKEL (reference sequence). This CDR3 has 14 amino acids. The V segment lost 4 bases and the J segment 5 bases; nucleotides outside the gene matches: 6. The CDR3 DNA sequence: TGTGCCAGCAGCCCTCGCGGCGGGGGGGAGACCCAGTACTTC. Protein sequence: CASSPRGGGETQYF.

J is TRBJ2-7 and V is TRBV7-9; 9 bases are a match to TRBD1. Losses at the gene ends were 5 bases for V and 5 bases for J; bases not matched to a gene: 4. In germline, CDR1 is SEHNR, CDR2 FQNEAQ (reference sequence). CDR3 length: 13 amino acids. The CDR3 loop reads CASSIQGADEQYF. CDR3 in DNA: TGTGCCAGCAGCATACAGGGGGCCGACGAGCAGTACTTC.

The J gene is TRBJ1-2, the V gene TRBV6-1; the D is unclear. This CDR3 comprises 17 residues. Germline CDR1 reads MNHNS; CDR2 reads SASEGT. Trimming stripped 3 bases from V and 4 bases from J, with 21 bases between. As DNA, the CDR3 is TGTGCCAGCAGTGAGTCAGGTCTCCCAGCCCGACCCTATGGCTACACCTTC. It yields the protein CASSESGLPARPYGYTF.

This CDR3 is CASSESAGRGEKLFF. Written as DNA, the CDR3 is TGTGCCAGCAGTGAGTCGGCAGGGCGAGGTGAAAAACTGTTTTTT. The rearrangement joins TRBV25-1 to TRBJ1-4; possible D gene TRBD1, 5 bases. The CDR3 consists of 15 residues. Per the germline V gene, CDR1 is MGHDK and CDR2 is SYGVNS. Trimming took off 3 bases at V and 7 bases at J, with 15 bases between the two ends.

CDR3 nucleotide sequence: TGTGCCAGCGGTTACGGGACAGGGACGAACACTGAAGCTTTCTTT. This sequence encodes CASGYGTGTNTEAFF. V gene TRBV3-1 (or the pseudogene TRBV3-2) combines with J gene TRBJ1-1, with 9 positions matching TRBD1. The CDR3 is made up of 15 amino acids. Germline trimming cut 8 bases from V and 1 base from J; bases unmatched to any gene: 8. CDR1 and CDR2 from the germline V gene are LGHDT and YNNKEL (reference sequence).

CDR3 nucleotide sequence: TGTGCCATCAGTGAGTCGAATCTCAGGGGGCCCCCGCCGGTCACCTTC. This translates into CAISESNLRGPPPVTF. V is TRBV10-3 and J is TRBJ1-2; 8 positions agree with TRBD1. V lost 0 bases to trimming and J lost 13 bases; unmatched junction nucleotides: 16. Germline-derived CDR1 and CDR2 are ENHRY and SYGVKD. This CDR3 is built from 16 residues.

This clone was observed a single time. The CDR3: CASSGQGATEAFF. Here the CDR3 DNA reads TGTGCCAGCAGTGGACAGGGAGCGACTGAAGCTTTCTTT. V is TRBV2 and J is TRBJ1-1; 7 bases are shared with TRBD1. This CDR3 contains 13 residues. With 4 bases clipped from V and 5 bases from J, the junction kept 4 bases outside the gene matches. Germline loops: CDR1 SNHLY, CDR2 FYNNEI.